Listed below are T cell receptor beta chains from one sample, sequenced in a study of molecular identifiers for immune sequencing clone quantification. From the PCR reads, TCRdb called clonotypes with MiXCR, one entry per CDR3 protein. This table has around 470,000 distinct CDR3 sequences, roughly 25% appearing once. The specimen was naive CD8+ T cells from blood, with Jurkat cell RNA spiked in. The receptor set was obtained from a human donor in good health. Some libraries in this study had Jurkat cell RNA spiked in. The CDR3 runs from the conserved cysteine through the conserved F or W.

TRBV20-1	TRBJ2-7	CSASSYQRGALEQYF
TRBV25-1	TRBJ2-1	CASSWRSSYNEQFF
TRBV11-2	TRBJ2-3	CASSRDFADTQYF
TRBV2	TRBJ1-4	CALQGGTTFPATNEKLLF
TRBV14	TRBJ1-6	CASSQGSSYNSPLHF
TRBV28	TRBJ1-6	CASSLGSAYNSPLHF
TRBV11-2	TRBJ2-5	CASSPRANQETQYF
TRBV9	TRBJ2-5	CASSATLQETQYF
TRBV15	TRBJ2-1	CATSREKSNRAGMDNEQFF
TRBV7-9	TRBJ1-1	CASSLGGRQEAFF
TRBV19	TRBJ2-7	CASSTWSSSGVEQYF
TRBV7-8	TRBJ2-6	CASSIHGSGANVLTF
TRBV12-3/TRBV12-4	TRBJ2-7	CASSYSTQGVQYF
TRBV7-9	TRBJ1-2	CASSLSLEELNYGYTF
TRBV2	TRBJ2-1	CASIGGQVAGGEQGF
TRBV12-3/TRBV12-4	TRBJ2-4	CASSFGSGVVDIQYF
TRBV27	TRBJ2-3	CASSSGRPTDTQYF
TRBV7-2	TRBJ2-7	CASSFTINYEQYF
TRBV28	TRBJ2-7	CASSLRVKPYEQYF
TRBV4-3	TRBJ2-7	CASSQSLIVGPYSYEQYF
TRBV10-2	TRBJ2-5	CASSESGTGLGTQYF
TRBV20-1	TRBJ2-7	CSVSGGLAGRSSYEQYF
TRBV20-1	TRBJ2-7	CSARPQGAYEQYF
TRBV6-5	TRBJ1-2	CASSPGGGDGYTF
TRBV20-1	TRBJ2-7	CSARDRKPYEQYF
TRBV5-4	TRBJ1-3	CASTDAARSGNTIYF
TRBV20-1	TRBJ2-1	CSARDMFLTVGYNEQFF
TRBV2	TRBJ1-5	CASSEAAGFTENQPQHF
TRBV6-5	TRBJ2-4	CASSYSAGGPWGNIQYF
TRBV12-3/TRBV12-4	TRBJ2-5	CASSFRLALAGGGATFQEPQYF
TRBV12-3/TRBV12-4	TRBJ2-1	CASSLGPRGVRYNEQFF
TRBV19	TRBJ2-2	CASIAPGSEVTGELFF
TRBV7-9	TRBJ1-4	CASSSGQSSEKLFF
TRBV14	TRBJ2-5	CASSRTGRETQYF
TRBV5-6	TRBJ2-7	CASSLGGQVLYEQYF
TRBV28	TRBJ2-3	CASSPGLAGVGDTQYF
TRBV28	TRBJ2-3	CASAVGGQGPDTQYF
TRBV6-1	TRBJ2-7	CASSESGLAYFYEQYF
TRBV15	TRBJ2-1	CAASRERTSGRYNEQFF
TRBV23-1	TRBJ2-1	CASSQLLGDRLWEQFF
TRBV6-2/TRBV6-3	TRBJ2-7	CASSYAIRDTGYEQYF
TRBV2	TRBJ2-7	CASMAGGANYEQYF
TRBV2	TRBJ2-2	CASTRTLAPGELFF
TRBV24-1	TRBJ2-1	CATRGDGSNNEQFF
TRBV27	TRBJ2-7	CASSLSGTTYEQYF
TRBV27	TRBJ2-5	CASSQQGDLRTQYF
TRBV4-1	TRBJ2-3	CASSVNLGQQLTDTQYF
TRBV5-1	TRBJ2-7	CASSSNREYYVQYF
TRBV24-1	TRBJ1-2	CATSQRGYGYTF
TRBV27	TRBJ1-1	CASFRSAEAFF
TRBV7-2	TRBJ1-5	CASSGQNQPQHF
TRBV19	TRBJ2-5	CASSGGHLDQYF
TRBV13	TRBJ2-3	CASSLGGGRADTQYF
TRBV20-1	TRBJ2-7	CSARDYQYEQYF
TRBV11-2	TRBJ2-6	CASRSGTSVSGANVLTF
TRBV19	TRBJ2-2	CASSITGSRELFF
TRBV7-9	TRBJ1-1	CASSLEANAEAFF
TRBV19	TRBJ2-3	CASSMRAGALTDTQYF
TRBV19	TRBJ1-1	CASSVGRGNTEAFF